The sequence of this T cell receptor (beta chain) was determined in a study of PD-1 blockade in classical Hodgkin lymphoma. On the study more broadly: Once every 2 weeks, patients received intravenous nivolumab at 3 mg/kg. Study-wide findings and caveats: Relapsed/refractory patients reportedly had lower baseline diversity than newly diagnosed patients. Before treatment, complete responders showed about the same diversity as newly diagnosed patients. Possible causes of repertoire differences, disease activity or prior therapy, remain undefined.

Using immunoSEQ multiplex PCR, the repertoire was profiled, and TCRdb retains in-frame clones only, with some absent. Among about 89,000 clones, approximately 90% were seen once, and the ten largest hold under 3%. The time point is: cycle 4 day 1 (C4D1), after less than 7 weeks of nivolumab. After autologous stem cell transplantation all patients relapsed, and prior brentuximab vedotin exposure differed between cohorts. Germline V gives CDR1 MDHEN, CDR2 SYDVKM. The CDR3 is 17 residues long. Germline trimming cut 4 bases from V and 3 bases from J; bases unmatched to any gene: 11. About this clone itself: Antigen unknown.

The TCR sequence derives from a human donor with classical Hodgkin lymphoma. Sequences were derived from peripheral blood mononuclear cells (PBMCs), sampled before the fourth cycle of nivolumab. The chain employs TRBV28 and TRBJ1-5, with 8 bases that match TRBD1. The CDR3 loop reads CASSSIQGAAINQPQHF. The CDR3 DNA reads as TGTGCCAGCAGTTCAATTCAGGGGGCTGCTATCAATCAGCCCCAGCATTTT. The variable domain in full, with the rest retrieved from reference TRBV28 and TRBJ1-5, is DVKVTQSSRYLVKRTGEKVFLECVQDMDHENMFWYRQDPGLGLRLIYFSYDVKMKEKGDIPEGYSVSREKKERFSLILESASTNQTSMYLCASSSIQGAAINQPQHFGDGTRLSIL.